The TCR beta chain under discussion was sequenced for a study of T cells after yellow fever vaccination. Whole-study results and caveats: When the response was secondary, it was weaker but reached its peak faster, day 5 versus 15.

About this clonotype: Its antigen remains unknown.

V lost 5 bases to trimming and J lost 4 bases; unmatched junction nucleotides: 11. Per germline, CDR1 SGHAT and CDR2 FQNNGV. CDR3 length: 17 amino acids. Template switching by 5'RACE produced TCR cDNA, adding a universal primer site and UMIs. MiXCR, applied by TCRdb to the 5' RACE reads, yields one record per CDR3 protein. The sample records some 340,000 distinct CDR3 sequences, roughly a tenth being singletons. Here the sequenced sample was CD4+ T cells sorted from PBMCs, taken 45 days after the yellow fever booster vaccination. The rearrangement links TRBV11-2 to TRBJ2-2; TRBD2 aligns across 9 bases. The clonotype comes from a young man who received the YFV17D yellow fever vaccine. In DNA form, the CDR3 reads TGTGCCAGCAGCCGTCAAGATAGCGGGGGAGTCACCGGGGAGCTGTTTTTT. Protein sequence: CASSRQDSGGVTGELFF. Full variable domain (remainder filled in from reference TRBV11-2 and TRBJ2-2): EAGVAQSPRYKIIEKRQSVAFWCNPISGHATLYWYQQILGQGPKLLIQFQNNGVVDDSQLPKDRFSAERLKGVDSTLKIQPAKLEDSAVYLCASSRQDSGGVTGELFFGEGSRLTVL.